This note documents a single T cell receptor (beta chain) sequence. This sample was taken from a study of blood T cell repertoires in COVID-19. On the study more broadly: Samples of COVID-19 (acute and convalescent) were obtained from the United States, Italy and Spain. T cells, B-cell-depleted T cells, or PBMCs provided the cDNA or gDNA that served as material.

Authors' analysis steps: Amplification from reference gene primers served as the basis for estimated nucleated cell counts. Generated by immunoSEQ multiplex PCR, the TCRdb table keeps only in-frame clones and is missing some. Clone size and V and J calls were adopted from that table, with D and trimming inferred from the DNA. The sample includes some 400,000 clones, 87% of them seen just once. Seattle patients were enrolled while actively infected and followed longitudinally. V was cut by 2 bases and J by 0 bases, with 11 bases left in between. This CDR3 comprises 15 residues. Germline V gene lookup returns CDR1 SQVTM and CDR2 ANQGSEA.

The source is a woman aged 30 to 39 with COVID-19, enrolled during active disease. The chain uses TRBV29-1 and TRBJ2-1; D perhaps matches TRBD1 (6 bases). Sequenced sample: peripheral blood. DNA of the CDR3: TGCAGCGTTGAACCTACAGGGCTCTCCTACAATGAGCAGTTCTTC. As protein: CSVEPTGLSYNEQFF.